The T cell receptor (beta chain) described here comes from a study of identical twins. Points from the study as a whole: Low generation-probability sequences were in excess among twin-shared out-of-frame alpha sequences.

TCRdb recomputed calls from the 5' RACE reads with MiXCR, one row per CDR3 protein. The table has more than 200,000 distinct CDR3 sequences, 11% to 15% seen once. About this clonotype itself: The target antigen is unknown.

The CDR3 runs to 13 residues. Per germline, CDR1 MRHNA and CDR2 SNTAGT. V was cut by 0 bases and J by 6 bases, with 6 bases left in between. The V and J genes are TRBV6-4 and TRBJ2-1; weak D call: TRBD2 (6 bases). This TCR came from a woman aged 18-29 years in good health. Sequenced sample: memory (CD45RO+) T cells sorted from blood. CDR3 sequence: CASSDSGLNEQFF. The DNA of the CDR3 is TGTGCCAGCAGTGACTCGGGACTCAATGAGCAGTTCTTC.